Listed here are 10 T cell receptor beta chains from one sample, sequenced in a study of spatial heterogeneity in lung cancer. TCRdb redid the calling of the 5' RACE reads with MiXCR, one entry per CDR3 protein. The table records about 22,000 distinct CDR3 sequences, more than 5% of them present only once. Time point: sample taken at primary tumor resection. The sample consisted of PBMCs, taken at surgery. The receptors here all came from a male donor with early-stage non-small cell lung cancer.

By share of the sample, this clonotype is medium-sized. This chain links TRBV7-7 with TRBJ2-5, with D possibly TRBD1 on 6 matching bases. With 1 base removed from V and 4 bases from J, the gap between germline ends came to 13 bases. The germline V gene encodes CDR1 SSHAT and CDR2 FNYEAQ (reference sequence). The CDR3 contains 15 residues. CDR3 DNA: TGTGCCAGCAGCTTAGGGGGCAGGGGCGGAGAGACCCAGTACTTC. Translated, it gives CASSLGGRGGETQYF.

This clonotype was seen at least ten times. The chain employs TRBV7-8 and TRBJ1-1; D unclear. Germline V CDR1 and CDR2: SGHVS, FQNEAQ. Trimming stripped 5 bases from V and 6 bases from J, with 13 bases between. This CDR3 is built from 13 residues. The CDR3 sequence is CASSPSGVPEAFF. The CDR3 DNA reads as TGTGCCAGCAGCCCCAGTGGGGTGCCTGAAGCTTTCTTT.

The chain couples TRBV7-9 to TRBJ2-7, with TRBD1 matching over 7 bases. CDR3 size: 14 residues. CDR1 and CDR2 (germline): SEHNR, FQNEAQ (reference sequence). Unmatched junction bases numbered 3, after V lost 1 base and J lost 3 bases. CDR3 sequence (DNA): TGTGCCAGCAGCTTAGTACAGGGGAACTACGAGCAGTACTTC. Amino acids: CASSLVQGNYEQYF.

This clonotype was seen ten or more times. This chain joins TRBV7-2 and TRBJ2-7, with D perhaps matching TRBD1 or TRBD2 (5 bases each). The CDR3 spans 16 residues. V dropped 5 bases and J dropped 5 bases, with 22 bases sitting between them. In germline, CDR1 is SGHTA, CDR2 FQGNSA. DNA for the CDR3: TGTGCCAGCAGCCCTCGGGGCCGTTCCCTTGTCCACGAGCAGTACTTC. This gives the protein CASSPRGRSLVHEQYF.

This clonotype was seen at least ten times. The chain combines TRBV20-1 with TRBJ2-5; D might be TRBD1 (5 bases). The CDR3 sequence is 14 residues long. Germline lookup yields CDR1 DFQATT and CDR2 SNEGSKA (reference sequence). The CDR3 DNA sequence: TGCACCCTCACTGGTACAGGAAGCCAAGAGACCCAGTACTTC. Protein product: CTLTGTGSQETQYF.

This clonotype was found many times. The chain recombines TRBV14 with TRBJ1-1, with D possibly matching TRBD1 (5 bases). The germline V and J ends were trimmed by 4 bases and 3 bases, with 6 bases remaining between them. Germline loops: CDR1 SGHDN, CDR2 FVKESK. The CDR3 is 12 amino acids. This chain's CDR3 is CASSRGDTEAFF. The CDR3 bases are TGTGCCAGCAGCCGAGGGGACACTGAAGCTTTCTTT.

The sample holds many counts of this clonotype. Mismatch with germline at one junction end may stem from a read error. The J gene is TRBJ1-1, the V gene TRBV7-7, with D maybe TRBD1 (6 bases). Per germline, CDR1 SSHAT and CDR2 FNYEAQ (reference sequence). The CDR3 has 13 residues. CDR3 sequence reads: CASSRGQNTEAFF. DNA of the CDR3: TGTGCTAGCAGCCGGGGACAGAACACTGAAGCTTTCTTT.

This clonotype was detected ten times or more. The chain joins TRBV7-9 to TRBJ1-2; TRBD1 aligns across 7 bases. The J segment lost 2 bases and the V segment lost 5 bases, leaving 8 bases of the junction unmatched. This CDR3 is built from 15 residues. Germline V gene sequence: CDR1 SEHNR, CDR2 FQNEAQ (reference sequence). The CDR3 region is CASSPWTGPNYGYTF. Written as DNA, the CDR3 is TGTGCCAGCAGCCCTTGGACAGGCCCGAACTATGGCTACACCTTC.

The chain recombines TRBV15 with TRBJ1-5; TRBD1 is a possible D gene (5 bases). The CDR3 is 19 amino acids. The V end was cut by 1 base, the J end by 0 bases, with 19 bases between. Germline CDR1 is LNHNV and CDR2 is YYDKDF (reference sequence). The CDR3 nucleotides read TGTGCCACCAGCAGAGGCCGAGACGGACGGACATATAGCAATCAGCCCCAGCATTTT. Amino acid sequence: CATSRGRDGRTYSNQPQHF.

This clonotype was seen ten or more times. The chain joins TRBV12-3 or TRBV12-4 to TRBJ2-2; 10 bases match TRBD1. J gave up 3 bases and V 0 bases, and 4 bases lay outside the gene matches. This CDR3 has 17 residues. CDR3: CASSLAIGTGDTGELFF. CDR3 DNA sequence: TGTGCCAGCAGTTTAGCGATCGGGACAGGGGACACCGGGGAGCTGTTTTTT.